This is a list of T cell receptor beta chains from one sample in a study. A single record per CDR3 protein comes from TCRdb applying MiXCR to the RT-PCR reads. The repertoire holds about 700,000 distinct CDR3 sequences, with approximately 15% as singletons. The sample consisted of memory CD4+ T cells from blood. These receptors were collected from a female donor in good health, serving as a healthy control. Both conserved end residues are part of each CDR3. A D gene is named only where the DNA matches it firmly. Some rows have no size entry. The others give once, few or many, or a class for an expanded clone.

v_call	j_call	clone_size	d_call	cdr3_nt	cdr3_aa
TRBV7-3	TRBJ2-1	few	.	TGTGCCAGCAGCGCGACTGGGGCGGGTGGGCTCCTCCGCTTC	CASSATGAGGLLRF
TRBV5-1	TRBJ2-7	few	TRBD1	TGCGCCAGCAGCGGAGGACAGGCCCAGCGGTACTTC	CASSGGQAQRYF
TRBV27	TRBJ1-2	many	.	TGTGCCAGCAGTCTATCAGGAGGCTATGGCTACACCTTC	CASSLSGGYGYTF
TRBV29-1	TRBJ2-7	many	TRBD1	TGCAGCGTGACAGGGGTCCAATTAGCGAATTCCTACGAGCAGTACTTC	CSVTGVQLANSYEQYF
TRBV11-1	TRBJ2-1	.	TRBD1	TGTGCCAGCACCCTGGACAGGGCTGTAAACAATGAGCAGTTCTTC	CASTLDRAVNNEQFF
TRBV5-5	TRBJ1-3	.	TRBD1	TGTGCCAGCAGCTTGATTGGGACAGCGGACTCTGGAAACACCATATATTTT	CASSLIGTADSGNTIYF
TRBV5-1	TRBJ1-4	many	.	TGCGCCAGCAGCTTGGGGGGCACTAATGAAAAACTGTTTTTT	CASSLGGTNEKLFF
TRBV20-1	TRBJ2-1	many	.	TGCAGTGCTATGACAGCGACTAGCTACAATGAGCAGTTCTTC	CSAMTATSYNEQFF
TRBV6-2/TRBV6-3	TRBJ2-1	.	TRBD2	TGTGCCAGCAGTTTGTCGACTAGCGGGGATTACAATGAGCAGTTCTTC	CASSLSTSGDYNEQFF
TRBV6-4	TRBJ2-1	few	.	TGTGCCAGCAGTCTATACCCCCAAGGGGAGCAGTTCTTC	CASSLYPQGEQFF
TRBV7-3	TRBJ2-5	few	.	TGTGCCAGCAGCTTCACGGGGGGCGAAGAGACCCAGTACTTC	CASSFTGGEETQYF
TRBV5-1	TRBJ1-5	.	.	TGCGCCAGCAGCTTGGGGGGGGCCCGGGATCAGCCCCAGCATTTT	CASSLGGARDQPQHF
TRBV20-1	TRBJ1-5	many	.	TGCAGTGCTCTTGGGGATAGCAATCAGCCCCAGCATTTT	CSALGDSNQPQHF
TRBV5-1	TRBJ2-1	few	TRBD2	TGCGCCAGCAGCTTTCAACCGGCGGGAGGGTCAAATGAGCAGTTCTTC	CASSFQPAGGSNEQFF
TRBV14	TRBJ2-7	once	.	TGTGCCAGCAGCCAAGATTGGAACGAGCAGTACTTC	CASSQDWNEQYF
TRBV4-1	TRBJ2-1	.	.	TGCGCCAGCAGCCAAGAATATCAGCGTGAGCAGTTCTTC	CASSQEYQREQFF
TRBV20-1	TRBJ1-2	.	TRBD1	TGCAGTGCTAGAGAAGGGACAGTAGACTCTGGCGGCTACACCTTC	CSAREGTVDSGGYTF
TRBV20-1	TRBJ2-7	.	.	TGCAGTGCTATGGGGTTTCGCTCCTACGAGCAGTACTTC	CSAMGFRSYEQYF
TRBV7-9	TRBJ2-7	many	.	TGTGCCAGCAACAGGGGGGAGGGAACCTACGAGCAGTACTTC	CASNRGEGTYEQYF